What follows are 13 T cell receptor beta chains derived from one specimen sequenced in a study of CD8 T cells in Susac syndrome. Random hexamers were used to reverse transcribe the RNA input (roughly 0.5 to 1 ug). In TCRdb, the immunoSEQ multiplex PCR reads were re-called with MiXCR into one record per CDR3 protein. The sample consists of 200,000 to 250,000 distinct CDR3 sequences, 90% to 95% of them appearing once. What was sequenced was CD8+ T cells from PBMCs. The source is a human donor with multiple sclerosis.

The rearrangement links TRBV5-6 to TRBJ2-5, with 15 positions matching TRBD2. This CDR3 contains 15 residues. The V gene end was trimmed by 4 bases and the J gene end by 4 bases; junction bases not matched to a gene: 2. Looked up from germline, CDR1 is SGHDT and CDR2 is YYEEEE. Here the CDR3 DNA reads TGTGCCAGCAGCCCGGGACTAGCGGGGGGAGAGACCCAGTACTTC. Protein product: CASSPGLAGGETQYF. Combining the CDR3 with reference TRBV5-6 and TRBJ2-5 gives the whole variable domain DAGVTQSPTHLIKTRGQQVTLRCSPKSGHDTVSWYQQALGQGPQFIFQYYEEEERQRGNFPDRFSGHQFPNYSSELNVNALLLGDSALYLCASSPGLAGGETQYFGPGTRLLVL.

The gene calls are TRBV4-3 and TRBJ2-7; D uncertain. The CDR3 loop spans 16 amino acids. CDR1 is LGHNA and CDR2 is YSLEER in the germline V gene. Trimming pared 5 bases from V and 0 bases from J, leaving 17 bases between. This CDR3 reads CASSTSTGTFSYEQYF. Here the CDR3 DNA reads TGCGCCAGCAGCACTTCGACCGGAACTTTCTCCTACGAGCAGTACTTC.

The chain carries TRBV3-1 and TRBJ2-1; 8 bases map to TRBD1. The CDR3 is 14 amino acids. V lost 2 bases, J lost 8 bases, and 5 bases stayed unmatched. Germline CDR1 LGHDT, CDR2 YNNKEL (reference sequence). This CDR3 reads CASSQSQGAHEQFF. As DNA, the CDR3 is TGTGCCAGCAGCCAAAGCCAGGGGGCTCATGAGCAGTTCTTC.

The J gene is TRBJ2-2, the V gene TRBV9, with 8 bases fitting TRBD2. Per the germline V gene, CDR1 is SGDLS and CDR2 is YYNGEE. The CDR3 extends over 13 amino acids. Trimming took 3 bases from V and 7 from J; bases not matched to a gene: 2. The CDR3 protein is CASSAGTSGELFF. CDR3 DNA: TGTGCCAGCAGCGCAGGGACTAGCGGGGAGCTGTTTTTT.

This clonotype was seen only once. The chain is built from TRBV2 and TRBJ1-5, with 8 bases identical to TRBD1. The CDR3 is made up of 15 amino acids. Germline loops: CDR1 SNHLY, CDR2 FYNNEI. V lost 5 bases, J lost 1 base, and 4 bases stayed unmatched. The CDR3 DNA reads TGTGCCAGCAGTATTCAGGGGGCGAGCAATCAGCCCCAGCATTTT. As protein: CASSIQGASNQPQHF.

This clonotype was recorded only once. The V and J genes are TRBV12-3 or TRBV12-4 and TRBJ2-3, with D possibly matching TRBD2 (6 bases). This CDR3 has 14 residues. V was clipped by 4 bases and J by 4 bases, with 12 bases between them. The CDR3 is CASSSLGGPDTQYF. In DNA form, the CDR3 reads TGTGCCAGCAGTTCCCTTGGAGGGCCAGATACGCAGTATTTT.

The chain uses TRBV30 and TRBJ2-5; the match to TRBD1 covers 7 bases. V shed 0 bases and J 5 bases; nucleotides not matched to a gene: 3. The CDR3 is 13 residues long. From germline, CDR1 is GTSNPN and CDR2 SVGIG (reference sequence). This chain's CDR3 is CAWSVGGRETQYF. The CDR3 coding sequence is TGTGCCTGGAGTGTAGGGGGCAGGGAGACCCAGTACTTC.

V gene TRBV11-2 combines with J gene TRBJ2-7; D remains unclear. The germline V gene encodes CDR1 SGHAT and CDR2 FQNNGV. This CDR3 is 15 amino acids long. Trimming removed 5 bases from V and 0 bases from J, with 14 bases in between. The CDR3, as DNA: TGTGCCAGCAGCGGAATAACAGAAACCTCCTACGAGCAGTACTTC. This codes for CASSGITETSYEQYF.

CDR3 sequence reads: CASSHFKWPYEQYF. The DNA of the CDR3 is TGTGCCAGCAGCCATTTCAAGTGGCCATACGAGCAGTACTTC. The chain uses TRBV14 and TRBJ2-7, with D hard to call. CDR1 is SGHDN, CDR2 FVKESK, per germline. This CDR3 region has 14 residues. The germline V and J ends were trimmed by 3 bases and 4 bases, with 13 bases remaining between them.

The chain has TRBV15 and TRBJ2-5; 9 positions agree with TRBD2. The CDR3 is 17 amino acids. In germline, CDR1 is LNHNV, CDR2 YYDKDF (reference sequence). Germline trimming cut 0 bases from V and 7 bases from J; bases unmatched to any gene: 12. CDR3 protein: CATSRDRASGEHATQYF. The CDR3 DNA is TGTGCCACCAGCAGAGATCGTGCTAGCGGGGAGCACGCGACCCAGTACTTC.

This chain joins TRBV20-1 and TRBJ1-2; D is possibly TRBD1 (5 bases). The V gene's germline CDR1 is DFQATT and CDR2 SNEGSKA (reference sequence). V gave up 5 bases and J gave up 4 bases, with 14 bases separating them. The CDR3 has 13 amino acids. This CDR3 reads CSAGDSLFYGYTF. As DNA, the CDR3 is TGCAGTGCTGGCGACAGCCTCTTCTATGGCTACACCTTC.

The rearrangement links TRBV30 to TRBJ1-4, with 11 positions matching TRBD1. The ends lost 0 bases at V and 8 bases at J; junction bases unmatched: 5. The CDR3 sequence is 15 residues long. Germline assignment: CDR1 GTSNPN and CDR2 SVGIG (reference sequence). CDR3 DNA sequence: TGTGCCTGGAGTGTAAGGGGACAGGGGGACGAAAAACTGTTTTTT. Amino acids: CAWSVRGQGDEKLFF.

This sequence joins TRBV7-8 and TRBJ2-7; D is perhaps TRBD1 (5 bases). Trimming cost V 0 bases and J 6 bases, with 12 bases left between them. This CDR3 is 14 amino acids long. In germline, CDR1 is SGHVS, CDR2 FQNEAQ. CDR3 protein: CASSLAAAGREQYF. CDR3 bases: TGTGCCAGCAGCTTAGCGGCGGCAGGGCGCGAGCAGTACTTC.